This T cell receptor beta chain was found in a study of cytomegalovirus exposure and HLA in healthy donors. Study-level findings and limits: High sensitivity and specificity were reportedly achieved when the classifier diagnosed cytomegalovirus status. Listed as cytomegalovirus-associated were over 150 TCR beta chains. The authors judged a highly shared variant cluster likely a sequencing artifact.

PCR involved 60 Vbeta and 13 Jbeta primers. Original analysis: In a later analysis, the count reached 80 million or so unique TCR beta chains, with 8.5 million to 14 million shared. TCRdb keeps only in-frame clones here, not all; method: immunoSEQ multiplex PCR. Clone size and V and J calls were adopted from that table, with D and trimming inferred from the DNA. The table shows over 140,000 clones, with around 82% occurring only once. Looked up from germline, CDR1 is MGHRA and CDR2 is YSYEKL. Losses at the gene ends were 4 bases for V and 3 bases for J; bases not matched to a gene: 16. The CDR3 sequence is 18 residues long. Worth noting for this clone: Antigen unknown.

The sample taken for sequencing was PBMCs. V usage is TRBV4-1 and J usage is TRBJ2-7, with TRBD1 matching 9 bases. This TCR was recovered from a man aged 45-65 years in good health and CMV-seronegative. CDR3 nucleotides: TGCGCCAGCAGCCTCCCCGGGACAGGGCACTCGCCTAACTACGAGCAGTACTTC. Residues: CASSLPGTGHSPNYEQYF.